This T cell receptor beta chain was recovered during a study of T cell repertoires in cytomegalovirus infection. The CDR3 spans 14 residues, counting both ends. TCRdb used MiXCR to reprocess the reads, holding one entry per CDR3 protein. The sample lists around 900,000 distinct CDR3 sequences; roughly a third were seen once. The sample holds a few counts of this clonotype. Its antigen is unidentified. It is unclear where the CDR3 begins or ends on the DNA, so no DNA is shown, and the CDR3 is as TCRdb lists it. Sequenced material: cultured CD8+ T cells from PBMCs, taken from culture after CMV antigen stimulation. The TCR comes from a human donor in good health (CMV status not recorded). Some clones in this sample may be carry-over from other donors' samples. The chain joins TRBV12-3 or TRBV12-4 to TRBJ1-4; the listed D gene, TRBD1, was not tested against the DNA. The CDR3 loop is CASSFGPGNEKLFF.